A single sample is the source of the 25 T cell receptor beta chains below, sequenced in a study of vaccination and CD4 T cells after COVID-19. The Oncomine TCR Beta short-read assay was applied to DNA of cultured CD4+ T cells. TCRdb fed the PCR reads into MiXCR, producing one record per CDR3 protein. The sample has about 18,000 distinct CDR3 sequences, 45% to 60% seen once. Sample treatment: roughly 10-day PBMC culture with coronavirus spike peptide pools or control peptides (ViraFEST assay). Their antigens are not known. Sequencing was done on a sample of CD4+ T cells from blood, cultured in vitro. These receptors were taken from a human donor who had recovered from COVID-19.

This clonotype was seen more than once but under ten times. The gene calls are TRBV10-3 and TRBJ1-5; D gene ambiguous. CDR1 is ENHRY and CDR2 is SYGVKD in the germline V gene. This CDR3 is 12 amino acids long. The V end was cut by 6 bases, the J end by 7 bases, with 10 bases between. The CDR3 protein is CAISHSLQPQHF. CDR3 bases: TGTGCCATCAGCCACAGCCTCCAGCCCCAGCATTTT.

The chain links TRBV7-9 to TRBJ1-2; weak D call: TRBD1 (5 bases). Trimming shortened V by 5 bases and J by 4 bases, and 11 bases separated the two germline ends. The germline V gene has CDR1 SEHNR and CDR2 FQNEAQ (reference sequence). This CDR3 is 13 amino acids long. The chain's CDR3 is CASSGRQFYGYTF. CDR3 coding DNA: TGTGCCAGCAGCGGACGACAGTTCTATGGCTACACCTTC.

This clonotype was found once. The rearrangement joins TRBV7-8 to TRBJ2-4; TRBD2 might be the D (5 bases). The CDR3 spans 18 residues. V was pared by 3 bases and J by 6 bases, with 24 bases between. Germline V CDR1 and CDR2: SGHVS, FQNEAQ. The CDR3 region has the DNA TGTGCCAGCAGCTTTAGGCCGGTCATGGCGAAAGGAGGAAACATTCAGTACTTC. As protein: CASSFRPVMAKGGNIQYF.

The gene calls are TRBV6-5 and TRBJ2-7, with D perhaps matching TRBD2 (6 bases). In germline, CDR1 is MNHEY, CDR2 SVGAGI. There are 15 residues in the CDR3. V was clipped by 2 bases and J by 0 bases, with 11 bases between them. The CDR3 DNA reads TGTGCCAGCAGTTACGGGGGACTGGGCTCCTACGAGCAGTACTTC. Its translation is CASSYGGLGSYEQYF.

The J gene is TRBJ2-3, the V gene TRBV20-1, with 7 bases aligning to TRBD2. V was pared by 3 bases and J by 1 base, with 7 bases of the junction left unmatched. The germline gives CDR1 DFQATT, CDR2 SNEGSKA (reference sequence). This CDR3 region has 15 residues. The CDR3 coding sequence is TGCAGTGCTAGCTCAGATGGGAGGGGCACAGATACGCAGTATTTT. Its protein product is CSASSDGRGTDTQYF.

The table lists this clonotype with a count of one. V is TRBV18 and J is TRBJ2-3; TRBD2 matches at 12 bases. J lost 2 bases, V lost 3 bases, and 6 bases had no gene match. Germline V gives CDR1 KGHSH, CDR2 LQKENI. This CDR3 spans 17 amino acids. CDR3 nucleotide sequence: TGTGCCAGCTCACCTCCAGGACTAGCGGGATCCACAGATACGCAGTATTTT. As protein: CASSPPGLAGSTDTQYF.

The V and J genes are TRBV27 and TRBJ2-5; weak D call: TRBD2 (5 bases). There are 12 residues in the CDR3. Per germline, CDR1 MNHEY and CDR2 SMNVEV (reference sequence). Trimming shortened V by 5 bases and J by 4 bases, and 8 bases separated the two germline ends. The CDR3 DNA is TGTGCCAGCAGTCCGGCGGGAGAGACCCAGTACTTC. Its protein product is CASSPAGETQYF.

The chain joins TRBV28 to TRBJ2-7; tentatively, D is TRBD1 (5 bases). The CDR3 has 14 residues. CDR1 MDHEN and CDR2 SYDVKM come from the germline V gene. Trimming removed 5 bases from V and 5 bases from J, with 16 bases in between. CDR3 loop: CASSPTGSLDEQYF. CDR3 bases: TGTGCCAGCAGTCCCACAGGATCCCTAGACGAGCAGTACTTC.

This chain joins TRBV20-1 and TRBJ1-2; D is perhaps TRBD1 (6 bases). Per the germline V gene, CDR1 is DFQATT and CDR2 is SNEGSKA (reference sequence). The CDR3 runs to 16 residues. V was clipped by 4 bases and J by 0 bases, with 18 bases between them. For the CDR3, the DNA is TGCAGTGCTATAGAAAGGGGGGTTACAGCTAACTATGGCTACACCTTC. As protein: CSAIERGVTANYGYTF.

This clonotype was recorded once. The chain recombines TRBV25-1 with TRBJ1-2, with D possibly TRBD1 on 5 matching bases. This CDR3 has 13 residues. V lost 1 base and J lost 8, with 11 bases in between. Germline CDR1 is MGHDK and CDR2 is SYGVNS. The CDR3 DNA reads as TGTGCCAGCAGTGAATGGCAGGGCGGCGGCTACACCTTC. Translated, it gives CASSEWQGGGYTF.

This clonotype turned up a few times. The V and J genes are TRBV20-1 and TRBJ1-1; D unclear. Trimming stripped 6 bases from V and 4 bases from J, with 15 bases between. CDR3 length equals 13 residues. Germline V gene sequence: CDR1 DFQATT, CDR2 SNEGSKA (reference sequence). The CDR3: CSALIVRGTEAFF. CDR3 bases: TGCAGTGCCCTAATAGTGCGGGGCACTGAAGCTTTCTTT.

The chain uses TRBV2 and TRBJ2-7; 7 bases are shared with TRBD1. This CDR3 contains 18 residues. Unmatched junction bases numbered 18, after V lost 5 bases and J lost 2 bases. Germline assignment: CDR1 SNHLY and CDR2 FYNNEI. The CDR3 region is CASSFSILTGKLPYEQYF. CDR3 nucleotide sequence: TGTGCCAGCAGTTTCAGCATATTGACAGGGAAGCTCCCCTACGAGCAGTACTTC. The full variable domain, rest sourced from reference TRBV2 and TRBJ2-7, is EPEVTQTPSHQVTQMGQEVILRCVPISNHLYFYWYRQILGQKVEFLVSFYNNEISEKSEIFDDQFSVERPDGSNFTLKIRSTKLEDSAMYFCASSFSILTGKLPYEQYFGPGTRLTVT.

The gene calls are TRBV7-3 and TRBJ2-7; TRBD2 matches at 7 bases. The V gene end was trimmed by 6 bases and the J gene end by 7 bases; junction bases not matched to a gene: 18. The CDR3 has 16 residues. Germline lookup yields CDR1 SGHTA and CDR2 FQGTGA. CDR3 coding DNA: TGTGCCAGCAGTCGCCCCTTCTCGCGGGAGATAATGGAGCAGTACTTC. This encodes CASSRPFSREIMEQYF.

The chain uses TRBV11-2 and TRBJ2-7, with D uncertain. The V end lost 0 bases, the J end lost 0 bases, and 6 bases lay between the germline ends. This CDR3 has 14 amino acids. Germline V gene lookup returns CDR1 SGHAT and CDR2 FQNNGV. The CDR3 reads CASSLDRPSYEQYF. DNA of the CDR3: TGTGCCAGCAGCTTAGATCGACCCTCCTACGAGCAGTACTTC. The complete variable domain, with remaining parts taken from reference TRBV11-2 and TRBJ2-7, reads EAGVAQSPRYKIIEKRQSVAFWCNPISGHATLYWYQQILGQGPKLLIQFQNNGVVDDSQLPKDRFSAERLKGVDSTLKIQPAKLEDSAVYLCASSLDRPSYEQYFGPGTRLTVT.

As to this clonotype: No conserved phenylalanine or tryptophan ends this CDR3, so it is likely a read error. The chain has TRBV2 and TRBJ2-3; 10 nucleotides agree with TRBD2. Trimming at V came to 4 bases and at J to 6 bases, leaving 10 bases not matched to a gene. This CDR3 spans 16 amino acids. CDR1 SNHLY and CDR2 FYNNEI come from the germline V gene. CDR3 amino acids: CASSAWLAGVTDTQYS. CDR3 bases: TGTGCCAGCAGTGCCTGGCTAGCGGGAGTAACGGATACGCAGTATTCT.

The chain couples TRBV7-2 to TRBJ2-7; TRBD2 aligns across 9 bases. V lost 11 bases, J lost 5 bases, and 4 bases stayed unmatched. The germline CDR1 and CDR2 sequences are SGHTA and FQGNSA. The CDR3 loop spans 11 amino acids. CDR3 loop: CACGRADEQYF. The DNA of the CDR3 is TGTGCCTGCGGGAGGGCGGACGAGCAGTACTTC.

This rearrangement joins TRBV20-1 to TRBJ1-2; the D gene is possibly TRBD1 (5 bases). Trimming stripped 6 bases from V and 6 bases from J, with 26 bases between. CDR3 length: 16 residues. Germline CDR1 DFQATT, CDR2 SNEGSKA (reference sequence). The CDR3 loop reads CSAIRQSHGLGDGYTF. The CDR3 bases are TGCAGTGCCATCCGACAGTCTCATGGGTTAGGGGATGGCTACACCTTC.

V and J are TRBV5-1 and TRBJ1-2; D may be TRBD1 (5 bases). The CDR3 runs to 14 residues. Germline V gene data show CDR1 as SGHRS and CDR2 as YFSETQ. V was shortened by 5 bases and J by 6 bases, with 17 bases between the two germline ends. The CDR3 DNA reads TGCGCCAGCAGGCAGGACACCACAATGGATGGCTACACCTTC. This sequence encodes CASRQDTTMDGYTF.

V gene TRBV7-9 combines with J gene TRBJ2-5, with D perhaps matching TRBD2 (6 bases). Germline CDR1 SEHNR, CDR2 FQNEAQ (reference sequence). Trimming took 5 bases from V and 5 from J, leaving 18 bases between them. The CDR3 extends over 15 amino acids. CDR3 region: CASSPRRRAGETQYF. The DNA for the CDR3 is TGTGCCAGCAGCCCTCGCAGGAGGGCCGGGGAGACCCAGTACTTC.

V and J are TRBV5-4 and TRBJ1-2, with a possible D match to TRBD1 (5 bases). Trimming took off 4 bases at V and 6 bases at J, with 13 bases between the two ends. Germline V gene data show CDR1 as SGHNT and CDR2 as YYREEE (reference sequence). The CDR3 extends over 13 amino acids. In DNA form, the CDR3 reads TGTGCCAGCAGCGCAGACAGCCCCAATGGCTACACCTTC. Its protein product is CASSADSPNGYTF.

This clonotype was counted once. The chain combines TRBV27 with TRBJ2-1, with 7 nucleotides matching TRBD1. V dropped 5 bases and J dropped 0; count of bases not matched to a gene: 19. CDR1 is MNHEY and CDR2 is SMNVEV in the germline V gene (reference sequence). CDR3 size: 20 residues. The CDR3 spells CASSPLNRDRSPSSYNEQFF. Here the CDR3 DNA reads TGTGCCAGCAGTCCCCTTAACCGGGACAGAAGCCCCAGCTCCTACAATGAGCAGTTCTTC.

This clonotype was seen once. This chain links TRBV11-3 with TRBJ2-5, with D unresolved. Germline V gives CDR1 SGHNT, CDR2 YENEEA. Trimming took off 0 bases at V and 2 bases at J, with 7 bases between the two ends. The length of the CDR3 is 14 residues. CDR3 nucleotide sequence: TGTGCCAGCAGCTTAGATCTTAGTCAAGAGACCCAGTACTTC. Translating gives CASSLDLSQETQYF. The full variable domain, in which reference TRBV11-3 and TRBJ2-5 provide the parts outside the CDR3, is EAGVVQSPRYKIIEKKQPVAFWCNPISGHNTLYWYLQNLGQGPELLIRYENEEAVDDSQLPKDRFSAERLKGVDSTLKIQPAELGDSAVYLCASSLDLSQETQYFGPGTRLLVL.

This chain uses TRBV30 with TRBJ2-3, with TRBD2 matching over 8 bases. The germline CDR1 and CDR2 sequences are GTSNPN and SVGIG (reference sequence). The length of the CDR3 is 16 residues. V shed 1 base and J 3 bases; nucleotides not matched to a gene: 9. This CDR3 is CAWSDGRASSTDTQYF. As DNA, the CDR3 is TGTGCCTGGAGTGACGGGAGGGCCAGTAGTACAGATACGCAGTATTTT.

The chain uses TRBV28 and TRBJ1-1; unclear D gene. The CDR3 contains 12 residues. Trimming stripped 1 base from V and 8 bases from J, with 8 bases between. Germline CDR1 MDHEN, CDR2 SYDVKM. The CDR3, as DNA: TGTGCCAGCAGTTTATCCCGACGAGAAGCTTTCTTT. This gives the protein CASSLSRREAFF.

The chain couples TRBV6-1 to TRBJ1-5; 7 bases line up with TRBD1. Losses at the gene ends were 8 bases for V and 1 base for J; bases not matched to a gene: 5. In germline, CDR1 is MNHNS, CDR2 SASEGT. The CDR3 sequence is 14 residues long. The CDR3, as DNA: TGTGCCAGCCGGAGGGACAGAAGCAATCAGCCCCAGCATTTT. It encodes CASRRDRSNQPQHF.